This T cell receptor beta chain was identified during a study of cytomegalovirus exposure and HLA in healthy donors. With 60 Vbeta and 13 Jbeta primers, the PCR was carried out. This table comes from immunoSEQ multiplex PCR, and its TCRdb copy is limited to in-frame clones, with some not included. The data contain 95,000 to 100,000 clones, approximately 80% of them singletons. Study observations and caveats: Most subjects had HLA-A and HLA-B alleles reportedly predicted accurately by TCR beta sequences. In vitro data verified a few CMV-associated chains as specific for CMV antigens. Later analysis found that TCR beta chains associated with HLA were more clonally expanded than other, equally common chains.

Each donor was nominally healthy when sampled (though unrecorded immune exposures were likely). Germline V gene sequence: CDR1 SGDLS, CDR2 YYNGEE. CDR3 length: 12 amino acids. A word on this clone: What it recognizes is unknown. At one boundary the junction diverges from the germline segment, which might be a read error. This sample also contains other DNA sequences that code for the same CDR3.

The sequencing input was PBMCs. This rearrangement joins TRBV9 to TRBJ1-1; unclear D gene. This TCR derives from a female donor in good health and CMV-seropositive. Here the CDR3 reads CASGEGRTEAFF. CDR3 DNA sequence: TGTGCCAGCGGAGAGGGTAGGACTGAAGCCTTCTTT.